Presented here are 27 T cell receptor beta chains from one specimen sequenced in a study of shared clonotypes between healthy human individuals. Profiling relied on immunoSEQ multiplex PCR, and the TCRdb table lists in-frame clones only, not all of them. The table lists more than 1 million clones, approximately 80% of them singletons. Material for sequencing was memory CD4+ T cells from PBMCs. Subset reported: CD45RA-negative fraction. These receptors were obtained from a man between 18 and 35 years old in good health. Some clones in this sample may be carry-over from other donors' samples.

The chain couples TRBV5-1 to TRBJ2-1; D remains unclear. The V gene lost 2 bases and the J gene lost 4 bases, with 7 bases spanning the gap. CDR1 SGHRS and CDR2 YFSETQ come from the germline V gene. The CDR3 totals 13 residues. This chain's CDR3 is CASSFSQYNEQFF. CDR3 nucleotide sequence: TGCGCCAGCAGCTTTTCGCAGTACAATGAGCAGTTCTTC. Drawing the rest from reference TRBV5-1 and TRBJ2-1, the complete variable domain is KAGVTQTPRYLIKTRGQQVTLSCSPISGHRSVSWYQQTPGQGLQFLFEYFSETQRNKGNFPGRFSGRQFSNSRSEMNVSTLELGDSALYLCASSFSQYNEQFFGPGTRLTVL.

This clone appeared a single time. This rearrangement joins TRBV7-3 to TRBJ1-2; TRBD1 agrees at 9 bases. Germline trimming cut 6 bases from V and 8 bases from J; bases unmatched to any gene: 7. The germline CDR1 and CDR2 sequences are SGHTA and FQGTGA. The CDR3 extends over 13 amino acids. The CDR3 loop is CASSPTGGQGYTF. The CDR3 DNA reads TGTGCCAGCAGTCCCACAGGGGGCCAAGGCTACACCTTC.

The chain is built from TRBV5-1 and TRBJ2-3, with D tentatively TRBD2 (6 bases). V was trimmed by 4 bases and J by 3 bases, leaving 15 bases between them. CDR1 is SGHRS and CDR2 is YFSETQ in the germline V gene. CDR3 length equals 15 residues. The CDR3 loop reads CASSALASGTDTQYF. DNA for the CDR3: TGCGCCAGCAGCGCACTAGCCTCGGGGACAGATACGCAGTATTTT.

V and J are TRBV6-1 and TRBJ2-5, with TRBD1 matching 7 bases. CDR3 length: 12 residues. V lost 7 bases to trimming and J lost 7 bases; unmatched junction nucleotides: 6. Looked up from germline, CDR1 is MNHNS and CDR2 is SASEGT. The CDR3 nucleotides read TGTGCCAGCAACCGACAGGGCGCGACCCAGTACTTC. Residues: CASNRQGATQYF.

The V call is TRBV9, the J call TRBJ2-3, with 9 bases fitting TRBD2. V gave up 4 bases and J gave up 0 bases; unmatched junction bases: 9. CDR1 is SGDLS and CDR2 is YYNGEE in the germline V gene. The CDR3 length is 17 residues. This CDR3 is CASSTRTSETSTDTQYF. The CDR3 DNA reads TGTGCCAGCAGCACTCGGACTAGCGAGACAAGCACAGATACGCAGTATTTT.

This clone came up a few times. This chain uses TRBV4-3 with TRBJ2-3; D is unresolved. The CDR3 runs to 15 residues. V lost 2 bases to trimming and J lost 2 bases, with 11 bases between them. Germline lookup yields CDR1 LGHNA and CDR2 YSLEER. CDR3 residues: CASSQSYENTDTQYF. The DNA for the CDR3 is TGCGCCAGCAGCCAATCGTATGAGAACACAGATACGCAGTATTTT.

The chain joins TRBV11-2 to TRBJ1-1; possibly TRBD1 for D (6 bases). Trimming removed 2 bases at V and 8 bases at J, with 6 bases between. Germline values: CDR1 SGHAT, CDR2 FQNNGV. The CDR3 runs to 11 residues. The CDR3 DNA follows: TGTGCCAGCAGCTTACAGGGGGAAGCTTTCTTT. Translating it yields CASSLQGEAFF. Combining the CDR3 with reference TRBV11-2 and TRBJ1-1 gives the whole variable domain EAGVAQSPRYKIIEKRQSVAFWCNPISGHATLYWYQQILGQGPKLLIQFQNNGVVDDSQLPKDRFSAERLKGVDSTLKIQPAKLEDSAVYLCASSLQGEAFFGQGTRLTVV.

The CDR3 region is CASSSVGTGINYEQYF. The CDR3 coding sequence is TGCGCCAGCAGCTCCGTCGGGACAGGTATAAACTACGAGCAGTACTTC. V and J are TRBV5-1 and TRBJ2-5; TRBD1 matches 8 bases. The DNA end favors TRBJ2-7, so the J call may be wrong. Germline loops: CDR1 SGHRS, CDR2 YFSETQ. The CDR3 sequence is 16 residues long.

This chain joins TRBV7-2 and TRBJ2-5, with 7 bases identical to TRBD2. The V gene end was trimmed by 4 bases and the J gene end by 7 bases; junction bases not matched to a gene: 6. CDR3 length equals 13 residues. Per germline, CDR1 SGHTA and CDR2 FQGNSA. This chain's CDR3 is CASSWRERGTQYF. The CDR3 DNA reads as TGTGCCAGCAGCTGGAGGGAGCGGGGGACCCAGTACTTC.

A word on this clone: Other DNA sequences in the sample encode the same CDR3. The gene calls are TRBV28 and TRBJ1-2, with TRBD1 matching over 8 bases. With V trimmed by 3 bases and J by 4 bases, 1 base remained unmatched. CDR1 is MDHEN and CDR2 is SYDVKM in the germline V gene. CDR3 length: 13 amino acids. The CDR3 reads CASSFQGAYGYTF. DNA for the CDR3: TGTGCCAGCAGTTTTCAGGGGGCCTATGGCTACACCTTC.

This clone occurred a few times. V gene TRBV25-1 combines with J gene TRBJ1-1; no clear D gene. V was cut by 3 bases and J by 7 bases, with 6 bases left in between. Germline assignment: CDR1 MGHDK and CDR2 SYGVNS. The CDR3 spans 11 residues. The CDR3 reads CASSDRLEAFF. The CDR3 DNA sequence: TGTGCCAGCAGTGACAGGCTTGAAGCTTTCTTT.

The V and J genes are TRBV18 and TRBJ2-7; D unresolved. V was clipped by 3 bases and J by 0 bases, with 12 bases between them. CDR1 and CDR2 from the germline V gene are KGHSH and LQKENI. The CDR3 spans 15 residues. CDR3: CASSPSVPSSYEQYF. For the CDR3, the DNA is TGTGCCAGCTCACCCTCGGTCCCCAGCTCCTACGAGCAGTACTTC.

The rearrangement joins TRBV10-1 to TRBJ2-5; D is unclear. Germline CDR1 WNHNN, CDR2 SYGVQD (reference sequence). V dropped 4 bases and J dropped 5 bases, with 11 bases sitting between them. The CDR3 has 13 amino acids. Here the CDR3 reads CASSGQLGETQYF. CDR3 nucleotide sequence: TGCGCCAGCAGTGGCCAGTTGGGGGAGACCCAGTACTTC.

The rearrangement joins TRBV11-3 to TRBJ1-2; D not resolved. Per the germline V gene, CDR1 is SGHNT and CDR2 is YENEEA. V was clipped by 2 bases and J by 8 bases, with 12 bases between them. The CDR3 runs to 13 residues. The CDR3 bases are TGTGCCAGCAGCTTAAATTCCGGGGTCGGCTACACCTTC. It specifies CASSLNSGVGYTF.

The chain recombines TRBV19 with TRBJ1-5, with D possibly being TRBD1 (6 bases). Germline V gene lookup returns CDR1 LNHDA and CDR2 SQIVND (reference sequence). Deletions cut 5 bases from V and 4 bases from J, with 15 bases between. This CDR3 is 15 amino acids long. CDR3 region: CASSPSGQKNQPQHF. The CDR3 region has the DNA TGTGCCAGTAGTCCCTCCGGACAGAAAAATCAGCCCCAGCATTTT.

This chain connects TRBV28 to TRBJ2-4, with 8 bases identical to TRBD1. Germline CDR1 reads MDHEN; CDR2 reads SYDVKM. The CDR3 contains 14 residues. V was clipped by 3 bases and J by 7 bases; unmatched bases: 5. CDR3 loop: CASSFGQGMNIQYF. The CDR3 DNA reads as TGTGCCAGCAGTTTCGGACAGGGTATGAACATTCAGTACTTC.

The chain links TRBV11-2 to TRBJ2-7, with D possibly TRBD1 on 5 matching bases. The CDR3 spans 14 residues. With 3 bases removed from V and 6 bases from J, the gap between germline ends came to 15 bases. Germline V lookup: CDR1 SGHAT, CDR2 FQNNGV. Written as DNA, the CDR3 is TGTGCCAGCAGCTTTTATTCAGGGCCGGGCGAGCAGTACTTC. It encodes CASSFYSGPGEQYF.

V and J are TRBV5-6 and TRBJ2-2, with no clear D. The CDR3 contains 12 residues. V dropped 4 bases and J dropped 3 bases, with 4 bases sitting between them. Germline CDR1 and CDR2: SGHDT and YYEEEE. The chain's CDR3 is CASSPDTGELFF. The CDR3 DNA reads as TGTGCCAGCAGCCCTGACACCGGGGAGCTGTTTTTT.

The rearrangement links TRBV7-9 to TRBJ1-2, with D maybe TRBD1 (6 bases). The CDR3 is 12 amino acids. Germline CDR1 reads SEHNR; CDR2 reads FQNEAQ (reference sequence). The ends were cut back, 4 bases at V and 6 bases at J, with 9 bases in the middle. The CDR3 sequence is CASSWRDNGYTF. Here the CDR3 DNA reads TGTGCCAGCAGCTGGCGGGACAATGGCTACACCTTC.

The genes are TRBV28 and TRBJ1-2, with a weak D call TRBD1 (5 bases). Deletions cut 9 bases from V and 6 bases from J, with 17 bases between. The CDR3 is 13 amino acids. Germline lookup yields CDR1 MDHEN and CDR2 SYDVKM. The CDR3 bases are TGTGCCAGTTTCACTCCCGGGGGGGATGGCTACACCTTC. It yields the protein CASFTPGGDGYTF.

The gene calls are TRBV6-5 and TRBJ1-1; D is uncertain. V lost 0 bases to trimming and J lost 5 bases, with 13 bases between them. CDR1 MNHEY and CDR2 SVGAGI come from the germline V gene. CDR3 length: 15 amino acids. The CDR3 nucleotides are TGTGCCAGCAGTTACTCCAATTGGGTGGTTACTGAAGCTTTCTTT. Its translation: CASSYSNWVVTEAFF.

This chain joins TRBV4-1 and TRBJ2-1; 11 bases fit TRBD1. The V segment lost 1 base and the J segment 6 bases; nucleotides outside the gene matches: 8. The CDR3 spans 17 residues. Germline loops: CDR1 MGHRA, CDR2 YSYEKL. CDR3 nucleotides: TGCGCCAGCAGCCAAGGGCCCGGGACAGGGGGTAGCAATGAGCAGTTCTTC. Translating gives CASSQGPGTGGSNEQFF.

As to this clone: The sample contains more than one DNA sequence encoding this CDR3. This sequence joins TRBV20-1 and TRBJ1-4; D gene ambiguous. The CDR3 has 11 amino acids. Germline V CDR1 and CDR2: DFQATT, SNEGSKA (reference sequence). V dropped 4 bases and J dropped 5 bases, with 5 bases sitting between them. CDR3 sequence: CSATSNEKLFF. The CDR3 nucleotides are TGCAGTGCTACGTCCAATGAAAAACTGTTTTTT.

The chain has TRBV6-4 and TRBJ2-2, with a weak D call TRBD1 (5 bases). Per germline, CDR1 MRHNA and CDR2 SNTAGT. This CDR3 has 16 amino acids. The V end lost 0 bases, the J end lost 3 bases, and 11 bases lay between the germline ends. The CDR3 DNA follows: TGTGCCAGCAGTGACTCATGGGGCGCGGACACCGGGGAGCTGTTTTTT. It specifies CASSDSWGADTGELFF.

The chain combines TRBV7-3 with TRBJ2-3, with 13 bases aligning to TRBD2. In germline, CDR1 is SGHTA, CDR2 FQGTGA. This CDR3 contains 17 residues. V lost 2 bases and J lost 4; bases outside the gene matches: 6. CDR3 sequence: CASSLPGTSGIADTQYF. The DNA of the CDR3 is TGTGCCAGCAGCTTACCCGGGACTAGCGGGATTGCAGATACGCAGTATTTT.

In this sample, this clone turned up once. The V and J genes are TRBV11-3 and TRBJ2-7, with TRBD1 matching 7 bases. In germline, CDR1 is SGHNT, CDR2 YENEEA. The CDR3 spans 13 residues. V shed 5 bases, J shed 2 bases, and the junction held 3 bases outside the gene matches. The CDR3 sequence: CASSQGQAYEQYF. CDR3 nucleotides: TGTGCCAGCAGCCAAGGACAGGCCTACGAGCAGTACTTC.

The chain recombines TRBV28 with TRBJ2-7, with 8 bases identical to TRBD2. Germline CDR1 reads MDHEN; CDR2 reads SYDVKM. Trimming took 6 bases from V and 3 from J; bases not matched to a gene: 7. CDR3 length: 14 amino acids. CDR3: CASSPSGLNYEQYF. The CDR3, as DNA: TGTGCCAGCAGCCCTAGCGGGCTCAACTACGAGCAGTACTTC.